Below, one T cell receptor beta chain is given with its context. Its specificity is unknown. These data come from a study of PD-1 blockade in classical Hodgkin lymphoma. This table comes from immunoSEQ multiplex PCR, and its TCRdb copy is limited to in-frame clones, with some not included. This table has tens of thousands of clones, around four fifths appearing once. Each and every patient relapsed after autologous stem cell transplantation, and patients got differing brentuximab vedotin exposure. Overall study findings and caveats: The CD4+ diversity rise by C4D1 was clearest in complete responders.

Specimen: peripheral blood mononuclear cells (PBMCs), collected before the second cycle of nivolumab. This receptor was obtained from a human donor with classical Hodgkin lymphoma.

This CDR3 reads CASSHWGLNTEAFF. Here the CDR3 DNA reads TGTGCCAGCAGCCACTGGGGTTTGAACACTGAAGCTTTCTTT. The chain couples TRBV14 to TRBJ1-1; the D is unclear. The CDR3 spans 14 residues. Trimming shortened V by 3 bases and J by 0 bases, and 8 bases separated the two germline ends. Germline V gives CDR1 SGHDN, CDR2 FVKESK. The full variable domain, rest sourced from reference TRBV14 and TRBJ1-1, is EAGVTQFPSHSVIEKGQTVTLRCDPISGHDNLYWYRRVMGKEIKFLLHFVKESKQDESGMPNNRFLAERTGGTYSTLKVQPAELEDSGVYFCASSHWGLNTEAFFGQGTRLTVV.